The clone carrying this TCR beta chain was seen ten or more times. This entry is derived from a study of patients and donors after allogeneic stem cell transplantation. In TCRdb, the RT-PCR reads were re-called with MiXCR into one record per CDR3 protein. The sample holds 15,000 or so distinct CDR3 sequences, about 30% seen once. The origin of this receptor is a human donor who was either an allogeneic HSCT recipient or a stem cell or donor lymphocyte infusion donor (not recorded which). It is not recorded whose cells these are; they may come from a transplant donor. Sequencing was performed on blood, either unsorted or a sorted T cell fraction (not recorded which).

The CDR3 region is CASSLWDREANTEAFF. CDR3 coding DNA: TGTGCCAGCAGTTTATGGGACAGGGAGGCGAACACTGAAGCTTTCTTT. This chain connects TRBV12-3 or TRBV12-4 to TRBJ1-1; TRBD1 agrees at 9 bases. The CDR3 has 16 residues. The V gene end was trimmed by 2 bases and the J gene end by 1 base; junction bases not matched to a gene: 5.